These 24 T cell receptor beta chains were sequenced from one sample in a study of T-cell reconstitution after alpha-beta-depleted transplantation in children. Molecular barcoding with unique molecular identifiers was used for the TCRbeta library. A single record per CDR3 protein comes from TCRdb applying MiXCR to the PCR reads. This sample has 700,000 to 950,000 distinct CDR3 sequences, with about 16% found just once. Sample: PBMCs, mostly from graft donor cells, taken 360 days after TCRalphabeta/CD19-depleted stem cell transplant. These receptors were collected from a male patient younger than 18 who had a stem cell transplant for acute lymphoblastic leukemia, so the T cells may come from the graft donor.

V and J are TRBV7-6 and TRBJ2-7; D is possibly TRBD2 (6 bases). V lost 0 bases, J lost 0 bases, and 12 bases lay in between. Germline assignment: CDR1 SGHVS and CDR2 FNYEAQ. This CDR3 is built from 16 residues. CDR3 protein: CASSLALAIPSYEQYF. The CDR3 nucleotides read TGTGCCAGCAGCTTAGCTCTAGCGATACCCTCCTACGAGCAGTACTTC. Drawing the rest from reference TRBV7-6 and TRBJ2-7, the complete variable domain is GAGVSQSPRYKVTKRGQDVALRCDPISGHVSLYWYRQALGQGPEFLTYFNYEAQQDKSGLPNDRFSAERPEGSISTLTIQRTEQRDSAMYRCASSLALAIPSYEQYFGPGTRLTVT.

This clonotype has at least ten counts. CDR3 in amino acids: CASTPGGVAANGHSGELFF. CDR3 nucleotide sequence: TGTGCCAGCACCCCCGGAGGAGTAGCGGCTAATGGTCACTCCGGGGAGCTGTTTTTT. The chain combines TRBV28 with TRBJ2-2, with D perhaps TRBD2 (6 bases). V lost 7 bases and J 6 bases, leaving 30 bases between the germline ends. Per germline, CDR1 MDHEN and CDR2 SYDVKM. The CDR3 extends over 19 amino acids.

This clonotype was seen a handful of times. This chain connects TRBV20-1 to TRBJ2-1; D remains ambiguous. The CDR3 has 13 residues. V lost 2 bases, J lost 6 bases, and 11 bases lay in between. Germline-derived CDR1 and CDR2 are DFQATT and SNEGSKA (reference sequence). DNA of the CDR3: TGCAGTGCTAGAATCGGCCCCGTCAATGAGCAGTTCTTC. It translates to CSARIGPVNEQFF.

CDR3 bases: TGTGCCACCAGCAGAGCTGAGACAGGTTATTACGAGCAGTACTTC. It translates to CATSRAETGYYEQYF. This chain connects TRBV15 to TRBJ2-7, with D possibly matching TRBD1 (6 bases). The germline V and J ends were trimmed by 1 base and 4 bases, with 14 bases remaining between them. Germline V lookup: CDR1 LNHNV, CDR2 YYDKDF (reference sequence). This CDR3 is built from 15 residues.

This chain links TRBV7-9 with TRBJ2-1; D unclear. Germline V lookup: CDR1 SEHNR, CDR2 FQNEAQ (reference sequence). The length of the CDR3 is 15 residues. Trimming took 1 base from V and 4 from J, leaving 11 bases between them. This CDR3 is CASSLVGYGYNEQFF. Here the CDR3 DNA reads TGTGCCAGCAGCTTAGTGGGATACGGTTACAATGAGCAGTTCTTC.

The CDR3 loop is CATSGREEGTDTQYF. The CDR3, as DNA: TGTGCCACCTCTGGGCGGGAGGAGGGCACAGATACGCAGTATTTT. This rearrangement joins TRBV7-8 to TRBJ2-3; 8 bases line up with TRBD2. The V and J ends lost 10 bases and 1 base, in that order; junction bases with no gene match: 10. This CDR3 comprises 15 residues. The germline gives CDR1 SGHVS, CDR2 FQNEAQ.

This clonotype was recorded a few times. V usage is TRBV20-1 and J usage is TRBJ2-1; either TRBD1 or TRBD2 may fit D (5 bases each). The CDR3 consists of 14 residues. Germline CDR1 reads DFQATT; CDR2 reads SNEGSKA (reference sequence). The CDR3 reads CTTGTGSSYNEQFF. The CDR3 bases are TGCACCACCGGGACCGGGTCCTCCTACAATGAGCAGTTCTTC.

The J gene is TRBJ2-3, the V gene TRBV29-1; a possible D gene is TRBD1 (8 bases). The V gene's germline CDR1 is SQVTM and CDR2 ANQGSEA. The length of the CDR3 is 15 residues. V was pared by 8 bases and J by 3 bases, with 21 bases between. CDR3 sequence: CSSSLYRGGTDTQYF. In nucleotides, the CDR3 is TGCAGCTCTTCTTTGTACAGGGGGGGAACAGATACGCAGTATTTT.

This rearrangement joins TRBV7-8 to TRBJ2-5; 7 bases are a match to TRBD2. The CDR3 contains 15 residues. Germline-derived CDR1 and CDR2 are SGHVS and FQNEAQ. The V and J ends lost 3 bases and 5 bases, in that order; junction bases with no gene match: 9. CDR3 DNA sequence: TGTGCCAGCAGCTTGAGGTCTAGCGGTTGGGAGACCCAGTACTTC. It yields the protein CASSLRSSGWETQYF.

V and J are TRBV20-1 and TRBJ2-1; 8 bases line up with TRBD2. The CDR3 runs 17 residues. In germline, CDR1 is DFQATT, CDR2 SNEGSKA (reference sequence). V was pared by 3 bases and J by 1 base, with 11 bases of the junction left unmatched. CDR3 amino acids: CSARGRLANKSYNEQFF. In nucleotides, the CDR3 is TGCAGTGCTAGGGGCAGACTAGCGAATAAATCCTACAATGAGCAGTTCTTC.

The rearrangement joins TRBV12-3 or TRBV12-4 to TRBJ2-3; D gene unclear. The length of the CDR3 is 15 residues. Trimming pared 2 bases from V and 1 base from J, leaving 10 bases between. The CDR3 region is CASSLYRAGTDTQYF. The CDR3 DNA reads as TGTGCCAGCAGTTTATACCGAGCAGGCACAGATACGCAGTATTTT.

The V call is TRBV19, the J call TRBJ2-6; D perhaps matches TRBD2 (5 bases). Germline loops: CDR1 LNHDA, CDR2 SQIVND (reference sequence). Trimming took 6 bases from V and 0 from J, leaving 15 bases between them. The CDR3 is 17 residues long. CDR3 protein: CASRGRRFSSGANVLTF. In DNA, the CDR3 is TGTGCCAGTAGAGGAAGGAGGTTCTCCTCTGGGGCCAACGTCCTGACTTTC.

This clonotype showed up just a few times. The chain joins TRBV15 to TRBJ2-2; tentative D call: TRBD1 (8 bases). Germline-derived CDR1 and CDR2 are LNHNV and YYDKDF (reference sequence). The CDR3 loop spans 17 amino acids. V was trimmed by 3 bases and J by 6 bases, leaving 20 bases between them. CDR3 amino acids: CATSSGQGLRESGELFF. As DNA, the CDR3 is TGTGCCACCAGCAGTGGACAGGGACTAAGGGAGTCCGGGGAGCTGTTTTTT.

This chain joins TRBV3-1 and TRBJ2-1, with 10 nucleotides matching TRBD1. This CDR3 has 16 residues. From germline, CDR1 is LGHDT and CDR2 YNNKEL (reference sequence). V shed 3 bases and J 4 bases; nucleotides not matched to a gene: 6. The CDR3 protein is CASSQYGTGAYNEQFF. CDR3 bases: TGTGCCAGCAGCCAGTATGGGACAGGGGCGTACAATGAGCAGTTCTTC.

This sequence joins TRBV7-2 and TRBJ1-2; unclear D gene. The length of the CDR3 is 12 residues. With 2 bases removed from V and 5 bases from J, the gap between germline ends came to 6 bases. In germline, CDR1 is SGHTA, CDR2 FQGNSA. The CDR3 sequence: CASSLSIYGYTF. CDR3 DNA sequence: TGTGCCAGCAGCTTAAGCATTTATGGCTACACCTTC.

V is TRBV25-1 and J is TRBJ2-7, with 8 bases aligning to TRBD2. The CDR3 runs to 15 residues. V trimming: 4 bases; J trimming: 4 bases; junction bases outside the gene matches: 9. Germline V gene lookup returns CDR1 MGHDK and CDR2 SYGVNS. In DNA, the CDR3 is TGTGCCAGCAGTGGTCAGCGGGAGTCCGCGTACGAGCAGTACTTC. Residues: CASSGQRESAYEQYF.

The chain combines TRBV4-2 with TRBJ2-1, with D possibly TRBD2 on 5 matching bases. Germline V lookup: CDR1 LGHNA, CDR2 YNFKEQ. The length of the CDR3 is 15 residues. V lost 4 bases to trimming and J lost 6 bases, with 16 bases between them. The CDR3 DNA reads TGTGCCAGCAGCCGTTCGCGGGTTCTGTCCAATGAGCAGTTCTTC. Its protein product is CASSRSRVLSNEQFF.

The CDR3 protein is CASSVARVSTGELFF. The CDR3 bases are TGTGCCAGCAGCGTAGCCAGGGTGAGCACCGGGGAGCTGTTTTTT. V is TRBV9 and J is TRBJ2-2, with a tentative D call TRBD1 (5 bases). Trimming left V 0 bases short and J 4 bases short, with 10 bases between. Germline V gene data show CDR1 as SGDLS and CDR2 as YYNGEE. The CDR3 extends over 15 amino acids.

This clonotype was counted between two and nine times. This rearrangement joins TRBV5-1 to TRBJ2-7, with 7 bases matching TRBD2. Germline V gene data show CDR1 as SGHRS and CDR2 as YFSETQ. The trim removed 4 bases at V and 0 bases at J, leaving 16 bases unmatched. This CDR3 region has 18 residues. The CDR3 loop is CASSDRDYLKISSYEQYF. DNA for the CDR3: TGCGCCAGCAGCGACCGGGACTACCTAAAGATAAGCTCCTACGAGCAGTACTTC.

The gene calls are TRBV5-1 and TRBJ2-2, with D possibly being TRBD2 (5 bases). CDR1 is SGHRS, CDR2 YFSETQ, per germline. There are 14 residues in the CDR3. V lost 3 bases and J lost 3, with 9 bases in between. The CDR3 bases are TGCGCCAGCAGCTGGAGGACCCACACCGGGGAGCTGTTTTTT. This gives the protein CASSWRTHTGELFF.

This clonotype was recorded at least ten times. The rearrangement uses TRBV12-3 or TRBV12-4 and TRBJ2-7; D gene ambiguous. The germline V and J ends were trimmed by 2 bases and 4 bases, with 12 bases remaining between them. This CDR3 is built from 14 residues. CDR3 sequence: CASSLSSHGYEQYF. In nucleotides, the CDR3 is TGTGCCAGCAGTTTATCTTCCCATGGGTACGAGCAGTACTTC.

The chain has TRBV19 and TRBJ2-2; a possible D gene is TRBD2 (5 bases). CDR3 length: 14 amino acids. Germline lookup yields CDR1 LNHDA and CDR2 SQIVND (reference sequence). Trimming shortened V by 8 bases and J by 5 bases, and 15 bases separated the two germline ends. The CDR3 here is CASRQFGDTGELFF. The CDR3 region has the DNA TGTGCCAGTCGCCAATTCGGGGATACCGGGGAGCTGTTTTTT.

The chain joins TRBV7-9 to TRBJ2-1; D possibly corresponds to TRBD1 (6 bases). V lost 5 bases, J lost 9 bases, and 26 bases lay in between. The CDR3 has 17 residues. In germline, CDR1 is SEHNR, CDR2 FQNEAQ (reference sequence). This chain's CDR3 is CASSRGQGGAGVGEQFF. The CDR3 region has the DNA TGTGCCAGCAGCCGTGGACAAGGTGGGGCAGGGGTAGGTGAGCAGTTCTTC. The variable domain in full, completed from reference TRBV7-9 and TRBJ2-1, reads DTGVSQNPRHKITKRGQNVTFRCDPISEHNRLYWYRQTLGQGPEFLTYFQNEAQLEKSRLLSDRFSAERPKGSFSTLEIQRTEQGDSAMYLCASSRGQGGAGVGEQFFGPGTRLTVL.

This clonotype was detected a few times. This chain joins TRBV25-1 and TRBJ1-4; D uncertain. CDR1 and CDR2 (germline): MGHDK, SYGVNS. V was clipped by 5 bases and J by 4 bases, with 8 bases between them. The CDR3 sequence is 13 residues long. This CDR3 is CASSRRFNEKLFF. The CDR3 coding sequence is TGTGCCAGCAGTCGCAGGTTTAATGAAAAACTGTTTTTT.